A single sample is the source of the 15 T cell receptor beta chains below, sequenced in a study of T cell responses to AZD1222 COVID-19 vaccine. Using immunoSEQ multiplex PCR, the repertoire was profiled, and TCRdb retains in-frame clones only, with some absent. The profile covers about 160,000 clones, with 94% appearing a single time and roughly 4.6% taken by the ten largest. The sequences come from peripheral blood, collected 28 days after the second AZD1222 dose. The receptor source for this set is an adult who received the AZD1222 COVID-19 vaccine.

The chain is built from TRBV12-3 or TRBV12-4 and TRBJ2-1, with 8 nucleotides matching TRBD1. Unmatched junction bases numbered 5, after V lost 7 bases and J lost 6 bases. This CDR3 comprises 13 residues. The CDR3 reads CASTLDRVNEQFF. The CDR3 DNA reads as TGTGCCAGCACTTTGGACAGGGTCAATGAGCAGTTCTTC.

CDR3 DNA sequence: TGTGCCTGGAGTGACATAGGGGTGAGGACAGATACGCAGTATTTT. Translation gives CAWSDIGVRTDTQYF. The rearrangement uses TRBV30 and TRBJ2-3; D possibly corresponds to TRBD1 (5 bases). Trimming cost V 1 base and J 3 bases, with 14 bases left between them. The CDR3 is 15 residues long. Per germline, CDR1 GTSNPN and CDR2 SVGIG (reference sequence).

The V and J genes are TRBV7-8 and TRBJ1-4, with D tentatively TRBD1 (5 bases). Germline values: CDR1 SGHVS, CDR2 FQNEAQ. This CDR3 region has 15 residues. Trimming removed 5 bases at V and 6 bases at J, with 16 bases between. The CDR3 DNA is TGTGCCAGCAGCCGACGCAGGGCGGCGGATGAAAAACTGTTTTTT. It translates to CASSRRRAADEKLFF.

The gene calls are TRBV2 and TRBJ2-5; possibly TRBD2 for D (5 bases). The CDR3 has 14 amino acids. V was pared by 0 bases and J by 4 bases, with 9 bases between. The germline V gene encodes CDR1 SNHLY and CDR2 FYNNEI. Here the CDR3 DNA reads TGTGCCAGCAGTGAAGCTCGGGGAACAGAGACCCAGTACTTC. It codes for CASSEARGTETQYF. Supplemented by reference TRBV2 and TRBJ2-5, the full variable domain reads EPEVTQTPSHQVTQMGQEVILRCVPISNHLYFYWYRQILGQKVEFLVSFYNNEISEKSEIFDDQFSVERPDGSNFTLKIRSTKLEDSAMYFCASSEARGTETQYFGPGTRLLVL.

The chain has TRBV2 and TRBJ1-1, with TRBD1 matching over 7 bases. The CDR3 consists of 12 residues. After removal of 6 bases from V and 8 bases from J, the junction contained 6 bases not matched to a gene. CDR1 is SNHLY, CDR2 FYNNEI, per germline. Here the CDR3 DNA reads TGTGCCAGCAGGGGACAGCCAGTAGAAGCTTTCTTT. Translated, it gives CASRGQPVEAFF.

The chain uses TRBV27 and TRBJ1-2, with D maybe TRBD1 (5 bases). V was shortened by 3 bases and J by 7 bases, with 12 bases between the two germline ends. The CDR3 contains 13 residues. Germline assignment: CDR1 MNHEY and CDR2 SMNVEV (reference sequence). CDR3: CASSLAPGGGYTF. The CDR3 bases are TGTGCCAGCAGTTTGGCCCCCGGGGGTGGCTACACCTTC.

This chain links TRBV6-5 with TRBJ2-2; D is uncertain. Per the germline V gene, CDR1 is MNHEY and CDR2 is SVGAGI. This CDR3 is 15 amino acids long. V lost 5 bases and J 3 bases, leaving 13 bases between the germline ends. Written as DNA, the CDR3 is TGTGCCAGCAGTAACCAGGCCAGCTACACCGGGGAGCTGTTTTTT. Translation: CASSNQASYTGELFF.

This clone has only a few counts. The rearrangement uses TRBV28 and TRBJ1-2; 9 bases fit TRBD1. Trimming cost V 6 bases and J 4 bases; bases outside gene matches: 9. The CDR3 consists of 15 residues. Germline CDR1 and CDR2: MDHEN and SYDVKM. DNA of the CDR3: TGTGCCAGCAGGGTACCGGGGACAGGGTTCTATGGCTACACCTTC. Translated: CASRVPGTGFYGYTF.

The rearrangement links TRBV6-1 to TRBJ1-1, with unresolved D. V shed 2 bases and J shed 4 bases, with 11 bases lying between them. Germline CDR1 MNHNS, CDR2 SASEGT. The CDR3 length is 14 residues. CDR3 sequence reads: CASSEPGRSTEAFF. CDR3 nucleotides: TGTGCCAGCAGTGAACCGGGTAGGAGCACTGAAGCTTTCTTT.

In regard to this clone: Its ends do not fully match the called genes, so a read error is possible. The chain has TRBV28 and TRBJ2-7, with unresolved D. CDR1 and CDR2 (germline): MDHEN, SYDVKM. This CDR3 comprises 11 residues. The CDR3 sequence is CANSSAYEQYF. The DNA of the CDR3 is TGTGCCAACAGTTCGGCCTACGAGCAGTACTTC.

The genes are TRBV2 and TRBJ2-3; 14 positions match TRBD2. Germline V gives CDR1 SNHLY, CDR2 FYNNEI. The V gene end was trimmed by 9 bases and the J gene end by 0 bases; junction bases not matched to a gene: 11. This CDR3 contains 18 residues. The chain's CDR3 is CARHGTSGSLTSTDTQYF. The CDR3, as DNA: TGTGCCAGACATGGGACTAGCGGGAGTCTTACTAGCACAGATACGCAGTATTTT.

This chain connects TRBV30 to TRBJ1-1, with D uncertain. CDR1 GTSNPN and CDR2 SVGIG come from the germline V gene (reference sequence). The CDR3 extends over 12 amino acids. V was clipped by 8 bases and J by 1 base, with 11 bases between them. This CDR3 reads CALRAKNTEAFF. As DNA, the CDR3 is TGTGCCCTTCGGGCGAAGAACACTGAAGCTTTCTTT.

CDR3 sequence (DNA): TGTGCCTGGACGGGGGGACAAAAACTGTTTTTT. The encoded protein is CAWTGGQKLFF. The chain links TRBV30 to TRBJ1-4; tentatively, D is TRBD1 (5 bases). The CDR3 loop spans 11 amino acids. The germline gives CDR1 GTSNPN, CDR2 SVGIG (reference sequence). V lost 4 bases and J lost 9, with 9 bases in between.

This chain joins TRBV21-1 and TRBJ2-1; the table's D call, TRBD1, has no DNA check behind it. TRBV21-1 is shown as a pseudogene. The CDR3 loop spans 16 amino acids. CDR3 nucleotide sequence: TGTGCCAGCAGCAAAGCGGTCCAGGGGATAGACAATGAGCAGTTCTTC. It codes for CASSKAVQGIDNEQFF.

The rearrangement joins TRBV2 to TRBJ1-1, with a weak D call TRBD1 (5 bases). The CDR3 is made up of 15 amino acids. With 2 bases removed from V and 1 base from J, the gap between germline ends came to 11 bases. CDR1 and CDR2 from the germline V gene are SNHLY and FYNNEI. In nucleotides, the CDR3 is TGTGCCAGCAGTGAAAGAAGGGGCAAGAACACTGAAGCTTTCTTT. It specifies CASSERRGKNTEAFF.